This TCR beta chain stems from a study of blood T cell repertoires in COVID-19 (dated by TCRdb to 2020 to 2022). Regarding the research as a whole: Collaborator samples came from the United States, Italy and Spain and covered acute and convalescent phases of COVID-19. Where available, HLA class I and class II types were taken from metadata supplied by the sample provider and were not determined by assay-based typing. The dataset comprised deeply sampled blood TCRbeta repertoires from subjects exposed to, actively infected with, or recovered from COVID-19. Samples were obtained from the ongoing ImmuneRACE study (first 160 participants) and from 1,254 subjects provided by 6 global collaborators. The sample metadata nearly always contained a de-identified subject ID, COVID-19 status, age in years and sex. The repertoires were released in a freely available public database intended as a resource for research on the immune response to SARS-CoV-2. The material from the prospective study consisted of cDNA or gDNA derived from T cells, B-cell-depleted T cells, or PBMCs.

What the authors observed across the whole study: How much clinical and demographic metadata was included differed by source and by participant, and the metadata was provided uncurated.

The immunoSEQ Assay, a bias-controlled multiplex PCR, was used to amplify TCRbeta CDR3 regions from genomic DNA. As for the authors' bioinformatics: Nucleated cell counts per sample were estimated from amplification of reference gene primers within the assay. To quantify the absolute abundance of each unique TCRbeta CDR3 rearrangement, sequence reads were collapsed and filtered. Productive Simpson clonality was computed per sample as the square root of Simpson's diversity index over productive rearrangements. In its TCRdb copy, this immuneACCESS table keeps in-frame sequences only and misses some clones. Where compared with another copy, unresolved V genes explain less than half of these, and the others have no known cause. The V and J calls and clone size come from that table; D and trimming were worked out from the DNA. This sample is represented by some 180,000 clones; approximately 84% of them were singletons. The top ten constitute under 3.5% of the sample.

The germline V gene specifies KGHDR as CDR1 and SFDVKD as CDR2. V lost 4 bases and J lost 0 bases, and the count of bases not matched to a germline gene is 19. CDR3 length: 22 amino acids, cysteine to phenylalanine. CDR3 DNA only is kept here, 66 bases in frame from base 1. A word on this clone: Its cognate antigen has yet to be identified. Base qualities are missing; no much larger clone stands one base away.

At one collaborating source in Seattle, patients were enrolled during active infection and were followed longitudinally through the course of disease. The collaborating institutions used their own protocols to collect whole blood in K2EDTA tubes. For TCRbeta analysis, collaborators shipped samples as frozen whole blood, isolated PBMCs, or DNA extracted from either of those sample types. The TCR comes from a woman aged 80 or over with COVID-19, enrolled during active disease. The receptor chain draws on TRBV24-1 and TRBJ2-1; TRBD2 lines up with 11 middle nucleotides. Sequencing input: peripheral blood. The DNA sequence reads TGTGCCACCAGTGACCGATCATTAGGACTAGCGGGCCTTTTAAGCTCCTACAATGAGCAGTTCTTC. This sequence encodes CATSDRSLGLAGLLSSYNEQFF.